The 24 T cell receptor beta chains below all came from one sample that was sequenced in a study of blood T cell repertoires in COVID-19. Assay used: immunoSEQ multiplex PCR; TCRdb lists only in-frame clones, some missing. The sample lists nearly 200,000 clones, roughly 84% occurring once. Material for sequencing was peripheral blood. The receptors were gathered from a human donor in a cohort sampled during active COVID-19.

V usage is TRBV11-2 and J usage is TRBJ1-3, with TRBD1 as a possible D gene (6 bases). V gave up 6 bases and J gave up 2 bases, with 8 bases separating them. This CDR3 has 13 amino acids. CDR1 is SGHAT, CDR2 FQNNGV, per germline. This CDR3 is CASRQGTGNTIYF. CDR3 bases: TGTGCCAGCAGACAGGGAACTGGAAACACCATATATTTT.

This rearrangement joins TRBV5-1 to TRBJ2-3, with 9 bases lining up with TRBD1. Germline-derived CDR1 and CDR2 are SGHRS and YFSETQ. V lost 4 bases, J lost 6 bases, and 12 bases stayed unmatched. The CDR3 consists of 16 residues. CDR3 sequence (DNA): TGCGCCAGCAGCAAAGCCCCGGGACAGGGTTTGGATACGCAGTATTTT. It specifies CASSKAPGQGLDTQYF.

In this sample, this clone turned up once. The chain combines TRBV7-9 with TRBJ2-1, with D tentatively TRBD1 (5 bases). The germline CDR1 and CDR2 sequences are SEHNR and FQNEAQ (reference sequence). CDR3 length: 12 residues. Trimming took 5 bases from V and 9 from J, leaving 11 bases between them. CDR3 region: CASSLQAREQFF. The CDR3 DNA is TGTGCCAGCAGCCTACAGGCTCGTGAGCAGTTCTTC.

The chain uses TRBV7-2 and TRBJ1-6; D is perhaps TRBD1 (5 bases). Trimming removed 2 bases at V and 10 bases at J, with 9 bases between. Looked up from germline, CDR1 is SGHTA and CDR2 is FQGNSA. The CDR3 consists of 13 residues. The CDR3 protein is CASSLTGSSPLHF. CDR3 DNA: TGTGCCAGCAGCTTAACAGGTTCCTCACCCCTCCACTTT.

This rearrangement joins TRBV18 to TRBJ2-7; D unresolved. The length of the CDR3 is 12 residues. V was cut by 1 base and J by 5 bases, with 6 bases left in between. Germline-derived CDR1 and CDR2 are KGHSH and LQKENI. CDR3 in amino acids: CASSPQADEQYF. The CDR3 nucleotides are TGTGCCAGCTCACCACAGGCGGACGAGCAGTACTTC.

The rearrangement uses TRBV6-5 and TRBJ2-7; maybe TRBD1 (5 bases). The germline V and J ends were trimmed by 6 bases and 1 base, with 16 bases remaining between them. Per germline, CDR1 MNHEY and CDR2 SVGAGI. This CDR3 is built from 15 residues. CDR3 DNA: TGTGCCAGCAGAATAGACAGAAACCCTTCCTACGAGCAGTACGTC. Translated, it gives CASRIDRNPSYEQYV.

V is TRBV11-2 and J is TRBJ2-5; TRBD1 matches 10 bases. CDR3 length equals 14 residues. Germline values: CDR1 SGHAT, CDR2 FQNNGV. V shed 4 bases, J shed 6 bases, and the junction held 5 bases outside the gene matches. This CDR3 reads CASSSGQGSQTQYF. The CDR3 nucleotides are TGTGCCAGCAGCTCGGGACAGGGGTCGCAGACCCAGTACTTC.

The CDR3 is CASEDDRGYGYTF. CDR3 coding DNA: TGCGCCAGCGAGGACGACAGGGGCTATGGCTACACCTTC. V and J are TRBV5-1 and TRBJ1-2; 8 nucleotides line up with TRBD1. The CDR3 sequence is 13 residues long. Trimming took 7 bases from V and 4 from J; bases not matched to a gene: 6. Germline CDR1 is SGHRS and CDR2 is YFSETQ. Variable domain in full (rest from reference TRBV5-1 and TRBJ1-2): KAGVTQTPRYLIKTRGQQVTLSCSPISGHRSVSWYQQTPGQGLQFLFEYFSETQRNKGNFPGRFSGRQFSNSRSEMNVSTLELGDSALYLCASEDDRGYGYTFGSGTRLTVV.

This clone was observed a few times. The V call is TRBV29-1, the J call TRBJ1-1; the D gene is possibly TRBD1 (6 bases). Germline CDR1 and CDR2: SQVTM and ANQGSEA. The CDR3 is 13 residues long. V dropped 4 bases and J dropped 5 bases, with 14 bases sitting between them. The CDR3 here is CSVVDRLGTEAFF. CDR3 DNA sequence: TGCAGCGTTGTTGACAGGCTGGGGACTGAAGCTTTCTTT. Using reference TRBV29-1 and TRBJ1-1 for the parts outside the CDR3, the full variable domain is SAVISQKPSRDICQRGTSLTIQCQVDSQVTMMFWYRQQPGQSLTLIATANQGSEATYESGFVIDKFPISRPNLTFSTLTVSNMSPEDSSIYLCSVVDRLGTEAFFGQGTRLTVV.

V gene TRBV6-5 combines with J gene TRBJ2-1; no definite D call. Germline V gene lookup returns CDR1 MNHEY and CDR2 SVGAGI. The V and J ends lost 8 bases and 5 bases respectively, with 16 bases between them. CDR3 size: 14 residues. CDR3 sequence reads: CASAPQANNNEQFF. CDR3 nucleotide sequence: TGTGCCAGCGCCCCGCAGGCCAACAACAATGAGCAGTTCTTC.

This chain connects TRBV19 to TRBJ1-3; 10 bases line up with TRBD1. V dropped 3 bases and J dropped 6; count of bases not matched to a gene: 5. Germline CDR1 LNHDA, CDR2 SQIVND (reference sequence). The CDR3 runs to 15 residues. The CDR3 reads CASSINRQGANTIYF. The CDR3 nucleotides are TGTGCCAGTAGTATCAACCGACAGGGGGCAAACACCATATATTTT.

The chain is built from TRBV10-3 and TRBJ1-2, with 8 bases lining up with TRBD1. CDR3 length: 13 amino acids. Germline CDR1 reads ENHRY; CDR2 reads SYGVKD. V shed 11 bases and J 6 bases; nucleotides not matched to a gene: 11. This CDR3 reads CAAQGGLNDGYTF. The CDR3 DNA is TGTGCCGCACAGGGGGGCTTAAACGATGGCTACACCTTC.

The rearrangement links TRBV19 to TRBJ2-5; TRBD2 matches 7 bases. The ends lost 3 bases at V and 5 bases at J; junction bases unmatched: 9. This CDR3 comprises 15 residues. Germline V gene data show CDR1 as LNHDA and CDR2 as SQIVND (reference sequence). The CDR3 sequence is CASSISPAGTETQYF. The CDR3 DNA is TGTGCCAGTAGTATTTCCCCAGCGGGGACGGAGACCCAGTACTTC.

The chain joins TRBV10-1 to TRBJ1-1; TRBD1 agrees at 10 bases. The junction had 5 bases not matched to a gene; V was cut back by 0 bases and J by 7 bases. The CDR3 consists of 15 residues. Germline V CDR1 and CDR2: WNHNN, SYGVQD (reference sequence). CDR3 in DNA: TGCGCCAGCAGTGAGTCGGGGGACAGGGGTCTTGAAGCTTTCTTT. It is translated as CASSESGDRGLEAFF.

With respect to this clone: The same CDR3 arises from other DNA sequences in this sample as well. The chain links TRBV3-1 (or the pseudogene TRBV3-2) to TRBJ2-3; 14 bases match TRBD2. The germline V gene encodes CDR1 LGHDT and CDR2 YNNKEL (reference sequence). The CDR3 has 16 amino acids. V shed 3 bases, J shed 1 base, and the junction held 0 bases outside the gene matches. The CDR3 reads CASSQGLAGGTDTQYF. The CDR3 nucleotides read TGTGCCAGCAGCCAGGGACTAGCGGGGGGCACAGATACGCAGTATTTT.

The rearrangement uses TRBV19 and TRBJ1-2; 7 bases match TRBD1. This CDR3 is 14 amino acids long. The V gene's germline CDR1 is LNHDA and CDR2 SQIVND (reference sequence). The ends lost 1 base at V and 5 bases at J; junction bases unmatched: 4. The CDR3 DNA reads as TGTGCCAGTAGTATAGGTCGACAGGGATATGGCTACACCTTC. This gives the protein CASSIGRQGYGYTF.

CDR3 DNA: TGTGCCAGCTCACCGGGGACAAGGGAGAATAGCAATCAGCCCCAGCATTTT. Amino acid sequence: CASSPGTRENSNQPQHF. V gene TRBV18 combines with J gene TRBJ1-5; D is possibly TRBD1 (6 bases). There are 17 residues in the CDR3. Germline values: CDR1 KGHSH, CDR2 LQKENI. V shed 3 bases and J shed 0 bases, with 15 bases lying between them.

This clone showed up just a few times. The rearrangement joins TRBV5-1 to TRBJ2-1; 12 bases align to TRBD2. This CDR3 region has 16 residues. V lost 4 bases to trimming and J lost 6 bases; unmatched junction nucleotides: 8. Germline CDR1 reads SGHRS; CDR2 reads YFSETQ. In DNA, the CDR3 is TGCGCCAGCAGCCCGAAGACTAGCGGGGGAGTCAATGAGCAGTTCTTC. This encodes CASSPKTSGGVNEQFF.

The DNA of the CDR3 is TGTGCCAGCAGTGAAATCGGGACAGACGAGCAGTACGTC. It translates to CASSEIGTDEQYV. The V and J genes are TRBV6-1 and TRBJ2-7, with TRBD1 matching 7 bases. With V trimmed by 2 bases and J by 5 bases, 3 bases remained unmatched. Germline CDR1 and CDR2: MNHNS and SASEGT. The CDR3 has 13 amino acids.

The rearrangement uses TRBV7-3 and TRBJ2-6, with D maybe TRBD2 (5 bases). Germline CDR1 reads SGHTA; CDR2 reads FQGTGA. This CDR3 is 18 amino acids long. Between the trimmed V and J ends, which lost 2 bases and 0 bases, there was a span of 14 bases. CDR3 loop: CASSLEGGQTSGANVLTF. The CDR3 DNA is TGTGCCAGCAGCTTAGAAGGCGGGCAGACCTCTGGGGCCAACGTCCTGACTTTC.

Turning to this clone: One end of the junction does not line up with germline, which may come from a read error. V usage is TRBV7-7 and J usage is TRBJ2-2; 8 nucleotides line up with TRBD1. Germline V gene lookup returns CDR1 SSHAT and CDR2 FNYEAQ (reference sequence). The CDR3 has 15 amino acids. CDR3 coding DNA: TGTGCTAGCAGCTCGACAGGGGTCGTAACCGGGGAGCTGTTTTTT. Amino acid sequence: CASSSTGVVTGELFF.

The CDR3 region has the DNA TGTGCCATCAGCGGGACTAGCGGGGAGACCCAGTACTTC. Amino acids: CAISGTSGETQYF. V is TRBV10-3 and J is TRBJ2-5, with TRBD2 matching over 12 bases. V gave up 6 bases and J gave up 5 bases; unmatched junction bases: 1. The germline V gene encodes CDR1 ENHRY and CDR2 SYGVKD. This CDR3 contains 13 residues.

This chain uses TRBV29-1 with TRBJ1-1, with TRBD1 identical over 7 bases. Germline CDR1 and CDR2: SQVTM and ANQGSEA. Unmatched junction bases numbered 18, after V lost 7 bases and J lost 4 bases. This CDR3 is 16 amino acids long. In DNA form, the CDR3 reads TGCAGCGCTACCATCGCCCGGGACCCAGGGGGCACTGAAGCTTTCTTT. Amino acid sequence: CSATIARDPGGTEAFF. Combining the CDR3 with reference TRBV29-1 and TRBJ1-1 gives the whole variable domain SAVISQKPSRDICQRGTSLTIQCQVDSQVTMMFWYRQQPGQSLTLIATANQGSEATYESGFVIDKFPISRPNLTFSTLTVSNMSPEDSSIYLCSATIARDPGGTEAFFGQGTRLTVV.

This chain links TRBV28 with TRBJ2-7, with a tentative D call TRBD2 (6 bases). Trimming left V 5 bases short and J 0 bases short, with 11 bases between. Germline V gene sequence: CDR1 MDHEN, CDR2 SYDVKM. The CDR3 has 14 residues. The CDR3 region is CASSDRTNSYEQYF. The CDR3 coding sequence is TGTGCCAGCAGTGATCGGACTAACTCCTACGAGCAGTACTTC. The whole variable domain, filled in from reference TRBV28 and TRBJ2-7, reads DVKVTQSSRYLVKRTGEKVFLECVQDMDHENMFWYRQDPGLGLRLIYFSYDVKMKEKGDIPEGYSVSREKKERFSLILESASTNQTSMYLCASSDRTNSYEQYFGPGTRLTVT.